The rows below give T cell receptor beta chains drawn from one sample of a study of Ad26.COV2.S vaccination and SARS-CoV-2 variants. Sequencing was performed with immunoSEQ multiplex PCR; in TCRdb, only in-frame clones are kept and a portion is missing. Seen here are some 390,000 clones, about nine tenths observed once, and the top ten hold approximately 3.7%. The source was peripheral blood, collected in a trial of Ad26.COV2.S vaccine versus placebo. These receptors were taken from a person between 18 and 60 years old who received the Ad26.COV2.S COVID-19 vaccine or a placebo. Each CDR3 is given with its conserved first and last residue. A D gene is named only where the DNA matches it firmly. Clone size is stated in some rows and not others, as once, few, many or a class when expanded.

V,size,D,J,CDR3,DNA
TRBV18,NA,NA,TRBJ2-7,CASSPRGDSYEQYF,TGCGCCAGCTCACCACGAGGGGACTCCTACGAGCAGTACTTC
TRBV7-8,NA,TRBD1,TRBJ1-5,CASSGWTGGAVNQPQHF,TGTGCCAGCAGCGGATGGACAGGGGGCGCAGTGAATCAGCCCCAGCATTTT
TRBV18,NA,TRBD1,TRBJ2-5,CASSLKWTGGFETQYF,TGTGCCAGCTCCCTAAAGTGGACAGGGGGCTTTGAGACCCAGTACTTC
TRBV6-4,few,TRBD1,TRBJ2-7,CASSSETGNEQYF,TGTGCCAGCAGTAGCGAGACAGGGAACGAGCAGTACTTC
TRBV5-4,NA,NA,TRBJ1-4,CASSLTHGYLTNEKLFF,TGTGCCAGCAGCTTGACACACGGTTATTTAACTAATGAAAAACTGTTTTTT
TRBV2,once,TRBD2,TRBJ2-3,CASKPGLAGGPDTQYF,TGTGCCAGCAAACCGGGACTAGCGGGGGGGCCCGATACGCAGTATTTT
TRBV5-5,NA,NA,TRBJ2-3,CASSWGPSREADTQYF,TGTGCCAGCAGCTGGGGACCGTCGCGAGAGGCAGATACGCAGTATTTT
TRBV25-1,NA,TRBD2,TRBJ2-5,CASSEVVSGGQETQYF,TGTGCCAGCAGTGAAGTGGTCAGCGGGGGACAAGAGACCCAGTACTTC
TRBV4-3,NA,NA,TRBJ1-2,CASSQEASTNYGYTF,TGCGCCAGCAGCCAAGAAGCGAGCACGAACTATGGCTACACCTTC
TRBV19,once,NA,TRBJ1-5,CASSITGSQPQHF,TGTGCCAGTAGTATAACAGGGAGTCAGCCCCAGCATTTT
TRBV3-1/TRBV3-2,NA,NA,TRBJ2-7,CASSQRSGLYEQYF,TGTGCCAGCAGCCAACGGAGCGGCCTCTACGAGCAGTACTTC
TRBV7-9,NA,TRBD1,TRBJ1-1,CASSSTPNRGRTEAFF,TGTGCCAGCAGCTCGACTCCTAACAGGGGTCGCACTGAAGCTTTCTTT
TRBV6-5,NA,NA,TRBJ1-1,CASSYSRSRETEAFF,TGTGCCAGCAGTTACTCGAGGTCCAGGGAAACTGAAGCTTTCTTT
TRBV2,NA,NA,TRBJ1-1,CASRDNMNTEAFF,TGTGCCAGCAGGGACAATATGAACACTGAAGCTTTCTTT
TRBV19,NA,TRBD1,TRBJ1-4,CATGGGSGEKLFF,TGTGCCACAGGGGGAGGTTCCGGTGAAAAACTGTTTTTT
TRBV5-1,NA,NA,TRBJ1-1,CASSPREGETEAFF,TGCGCCAGCAGCCCACGGGAAGGGGAGACTGAAGCTTTCTTT
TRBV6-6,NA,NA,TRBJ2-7,CASSLTGRAYEQYF,TGTGCCAGCAGCCTCACGGGCAGGGCCTACGAGCAGTACTTC